This T cell receptor (beta chain) was retrieved from a study of early T cells in non-severe SARS-CoV-2 infection (dated by TCRdb to 2020 to 2022). Describing the broader study: TCR sequencing used bulk RNA from unsorted whole blood, so alpha and beta chains could not be paired.

This clonotype was seen only a few times. This receptor's antigen is unknown. No much larger clone is present one base from it, and per-base qualities are unavailable. Libraries were prepared through 5' RACE. Data came from a NextSeq 500. To correct for sequencing error and PCR bias, the TCR library protocol tagged individual cDNA molecules with unique molecular identifiers. Both TCR alpha and beta chains were sequenced, and tight co-correlation was observed between alpha and beta sequence abundances in each sample. The original pipeline was this. Decombinator V4 was used to perform V gene, J gene and CDR3 annotation of TCR sequences. Expanded TCRs were defined as changing significantly between any two time points under a Poisson model with p below 0.0001. TCR abundances were normalised to the total number of TCRs sequenced in each sample and reported as counts per million. MAIT TCRs were defined by TRAV1-2 paired with TRAJ12, TRAJ20 or TRAJ33, and iNKT TCRs by TRAV10 paired with TRAJ18. VDJdb, accessed 1 November 2021, was searched for CMV, EBV and SARS-CoV-2 annotated TCRs, with TCRs annotated for multiple antigens excluded. TCRdb itself trimmed the public reads at Q25 with fastp, ran MiXCR and retained productive beta chains. When rows share a CDR3 protein, they turn into one entry using the most common DNA and genes. The V and J calls shown here were made by TCRdb, not taken from the authors' results. The sample includes around 88,000 distinct CDR3 sequences, with roughly an eighth observed a single time. Roughly 6.4% of the sample rests with the top ten.

Set within a cohort of healthcare workers in London, UK, this nested case-control study involved weekly PCR testing of nasopharyngeal swabs along with blood sampling. Healthcare workers were recruited between 23 and 31 March 2020, during the week of the UK lockdown, and were followed weekly for up to roughly 15 weeks. Study-wide findings and limitations: VDJdb matching was skewed toward anti-spike CD8 responses, so virus-specific expansions were likely underestimated and private and CD4 specificities were missed.

According to the germline V gene (reference sequence), CDR1 reads SEHNR and CDR2 reads FQNEAQ. CDR3 length: 13 amino acids, cysteine to phenylalanine. The kept DNA is CDR3 alone, 39 bases in frame from the first base. V gives up 5 bases and J gives up 0 bases, and the segment between their germline ends measures 8 bases. Rearrangement joined TRBV7-9 to TRBJ2-7, with the D gene call left open. Sequencing was done on a sample of whole blood. The clonotype comes from an adult who was a healthcare worker with PCR-confirmed SARS-CoV-2 infection or an uninfected control (not recorded which). The nucleotides read TGTGCCAGCAGCCCCCAGGCCTCCTACGAGCAGTACTTC. Its product reads: CASSPQASYEQYF.